Here is one T cell receptor beta chain with its context. Its antigen is not identified. The junction differs from germline at one of its ends, possibly a read error. The sample belongs to a study of cytomegalovirus exposure and HLA in healthy donors. Whole-study results and caveats: By a later analysis, the bulk of CMV-associated TCR beta chains appeared HLA-restricted. Some V segments, TRBV6-2 and TRBV6-3 among them, were indistinguishable and were therefore excluded. For presence/absence analyses, sequencing depth was assumed to be roughly uniform across donors.

There are 14 residues in the CDR3. Per germline, CDR1 MDHEN and CDR2 SYDVKM. The PCR had 60 Vbeta and 13 Jbeta primers. TCRdb keeps only in-frame clones here, not all; method: immunoSEQ multiplex PCR. The sample lists some 190,000 clones; about 84% were seen once. J is TRBJ2-3 and V is TRBV28; 11 bases align to TRBD2. Input material: PBMCs. This receptor was taken from a woman in her 30s in good health and CMV-seropositive. The CDR3: CASGPGLTSGGGDF. The CDR3 nucleotides are TGTGCCAGCGGGCCAGGGCTTACTAGCGGGGGAGGGGATTTT.